The 13 T cell receptor beta chains listed next were all sequenced from one sample in a study of blood T cell repertoires in COVID-19. Sequenced by immunoSEQ multiplex PCR; TCRdb stores in-frame clones only, minus some. Of 150,000 to 200,000 clones listed, 75% to 95% are singletons. The sequencing sample was made of peripheral blood. The origin of the receptors is a man aged 45-60 years with acute or convalescent COVID-19.

The rearrangement uses TRBV18 and TRBJ1-1, with a weak D call TRBD1 (5 bases). This CDR3 spans 14 amino acids. Between the trimmed V and J ends, which lost 3 bases and 4 bases, there was a span of 12 bases. Germline loops: CDR1 KGHSH, CDR2 LQKENI. CDR3 nucleotide sequence: TGTGCCAGCTCACCCCGGGGGGAGGGCACTGAAGCTTTCTTT. This encodes CASSPRGEGTEAFF.

The V and J genes are TRBV7-8 and TRBJ1-4, with D perhaps TRBD1 (6 bases). Germline V CDR1 and CDR2: SGHVS, FQNEAQ. V gave up 2 bases and J gave up 12 bases, with 13 bases separating them. The CDR3 extends over 13 amino acids. CDR3 loop: CASSLMGAAELFF. The CDR3 region has the DNA TGTGCCAGCAGCTTAATGGGGGCGGCGGAACTGTTTTTT.

The chain combines TRBV7-8 with TRBJ2-5, with 7 bases that match TRBD2. The CDR3 has 16 residues. CDR1 is SGHVS and CDR2 is FQNEAQ in the germline V gene. With V trimmed by 6 bases and J by 2 bases, 12 bases remained unmatched. The CDR3: CASSSRLADVQETQYF. The CDR3 nucleotides read TGTGCCAGCAGTTCCCGGCTAGCGGACGTACAAGAGACCCAGTACTTC.

The gene calls are TRBV5-1 and TRBJ2-3, with TRBD2 as a possible D gene (6 bases). Trimming shortened V by 4 bases and J by 4 bases, and 16 bases separated the two germline ends. The CDR3 sequence is 15 residues long. Germline values: CDR1 SGHRS, CDR2 YFSETQ. The CDR3 sequence: CASSEAGPAADTQYF. In nucleotides, the CDR3 is TGCGCCAGCAGCGAGGCGGGGCCGGCCGCAGATACGCAGTATTTT.

The V and J genes are TRBV9 and TRBJ1-6, with 7 nucleotides matching TRBD1. V shed 4 bases and J 7 bases; nucleotides not matched to a gene: 5. The CDR3 runs 14 residues. CDR1 SGDLS and CDR2 YYNGEE come from the germline V gene. CDR3 sequence reads: CASSLGQLNSPLHF. CDR3 DNA sequence: TGTGCCAGCAGCTTGGGACAGTTGAATTCACCCCTCCACTTT.

This chain links TRBV4-3 with TRBJ1-4; no definite D call. The V gene's germline CDR1 is LGHNA and CDR2 YSLEER. V lost 1 base and J lost 4, with 7 bases in between. The CDR3 runs to 14 residues. The CDR3 loop is CASSQGQINEKLFF. CDR3 sequence (DNA): TGCGCCAGCAGCCAAGGTCAGATTAATGAAAAACTGTTTTTT.

The chain links TRBV6-6 to TRBJ1-6; D is ambiguous. Trimming took off 0 bases at V and 10 bases at J, with 10 bases between the two ends. Germline V gives CDR1 MNHNY, CDR2 SVGAGI (reference sequence). This CDR3 has 14 residues. The CDR3 sequence: CASSYSFGESPLHF. CDR3 coding DNA: TGTGCCAGCAGTTACTCTTTCGGGGAATCACCCCTCCACTTT.

This rearrangement joins TRBV6-5 to TRBJ1-4; maybe TRBD1 (5 bases). Trimming removed 5 bases at V and 6 bases at J, with 10 bases between. The CDR3 extends over 13 amino acids. The germline V gene has CDR1 MNHEY and CDR2 SVGAGI. The CDR3 DNA is TGTGCCAGCAGTCGTACCAGGGATGAAAAACTGTTTTTT. Encoded protein: CASSRTRDEKLFF.

J is TRBJ1-1 and V is TRBV19; tentative D call: TRBD1 (6 bases). V lost 5 bases and J 1 base, leaving 20 bases between the germline ends. Per the germline V gene, CDR1 is LNHDA and CDR2 is SQIVND (reference sequence). The CDR3 runs to 17 residues. This CDR3 reads CASSLEGPGAGNTEAFF. Here the CDR3 DNA reads TGTGCCAGTAGTCTCGAGGGTCCAGGGGCGGGGAACACTGAAGCTTTCTTT.

The J gene is TRBJ2-3, the V gene TRBV11-3; 8 positions match TRBD2. Germline CDR1 SGHNT, CDR2 YENEEA. The CDR3 is made up of 14 amino acids. With 4 bases clipped from V and 5 bases from J, the junction kept 5 bases outside the gene matches. The CDR3 bases are TGTGCCAGCAGCTCGGGACTAGTCAGAGATACGCAGTATTTT. Its translation is CASSSGLVRDTQYF.

The chain couples TRBV7-3 to TRBJ2-2; 7 nucleotides line up with TRBD1. With V trimmed by 3 bases and J by 9 bases, 10 bases remained unmatched. Looked up from germline, CDR1 is SGHTA and CDR2 is FQGTGA. The CDR3 is made up of 15 amino acids. The CDR3 DNA follows: TGTGCCAGCAGCTTCAGTGGCAGGGGGACCAGGGAGCTGTTTTTT. Protein sequence: CASSFSGRGTRELFF.

This chain joins TRBV27 and TRBJ1-5, with 12 bases lining up with TRBD1. After removal of 10 bases from V and 3 bases from J, the junction contained 10 bases not matched to a gene. The CDR3 sequence is 16 residues long. The V gene's germline CDR1 is MNHEY and CDR2 SMNVEV (reference sequence). The CDR3 nucleotides are TGTGCCACCGGGACAGGGGGCGAACTGCTCAATCAGCCCCAGCATTTT. This translates into CATGTGGELLNQPQHF.

This chain connects TRBV13 to TRBJ2-2; perhaps TRBD1 as D (5 bases). The germline gives CDR1 PRHDT, CDR2 FYEKMQ (reference sequence). The CDR3 extends over 15 amino acids. Trimming took 3 bases from V and 3 from J, leaving 11 bases between them. In nucleotides, the CDR3 is TGTGCCAGCAGCTTGCACAGGCTAGACACCGGGGAGCTGTTTTTT. It encodes CASSLHRLDTGELFF.